This T cell receptor (beta chain) was recorded in a study of response to subunit inactivated influenza vaccine. Notes on the study in general: Few new T cells, the authors suggested, are recruited by each seasonal influenza vaccination.

The CDR3 sequence is 15 residues long. V dropped 2 bases and J dropped 0; count of bases not matched to a gene: 4. CDR1 and CDR2 (germline): DFQATT, SNEGSKA (reference sequence). This clonotype has a count of ten or more. The target antigen is unknown. TCRdb ran MiXCR on the RT-PCR reads and lists one entry per CDR3 protein. The repertoire includes about 160,000 distinct CDR3 sequences, approximately 10% of them detected once, and 9.5% to 15% sits in the top ten. Sequencing used non-naive T cells sorted from PBMCs, obtained 35 to 45 days after vaccination. This TCR derives from a man aged 45-65 years who received an inactivated influenza vaccine. This sequence joins TRBV20-1 and TRBJ1-3, with TRBD1 matching 7 bases. The CDR3 DNA reads TGCAGTGCTAGATTCACAGGGGACTCTGGAAACACCATATATTTT. Translating gives CSARFTGDSGNTIYF.